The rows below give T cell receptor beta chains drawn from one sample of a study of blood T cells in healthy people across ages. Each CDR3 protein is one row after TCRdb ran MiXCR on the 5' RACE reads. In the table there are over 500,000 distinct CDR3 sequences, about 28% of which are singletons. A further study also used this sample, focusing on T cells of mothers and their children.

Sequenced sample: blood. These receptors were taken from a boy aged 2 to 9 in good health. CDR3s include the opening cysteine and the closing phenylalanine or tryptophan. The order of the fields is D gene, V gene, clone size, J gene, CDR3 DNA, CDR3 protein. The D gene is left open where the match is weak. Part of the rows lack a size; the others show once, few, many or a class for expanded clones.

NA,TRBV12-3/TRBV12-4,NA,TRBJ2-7,TGTGCCAGCAGTTTACCCCCGAGGTTCGAGCAGTACTTC,CASSLPPRFEQYF
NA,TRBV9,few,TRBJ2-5,TGTGCCAGCAGCGTTCAGGGGAAGGGTTTACGAGAGACCCAGTACTTC,CASSVQGKGLRETQYF
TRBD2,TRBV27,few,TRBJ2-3,TGTGCCAGCAGTGACCGGACTAGCGGGGAACCTAGCACAGATACGCAGTATTTT,CASSDRTSGEPSTDTQYF
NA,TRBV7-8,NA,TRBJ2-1,TGTGCCAGCAGCGCAAGGACGGGGAGCTCCTACAATGAGCAGTTCTTC,CASSARTGSSYNEQFF
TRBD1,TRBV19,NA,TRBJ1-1,TGTGCCAGTAGTAGCCCGGGACAGGGTACCGACACTGAAGCTTTCTTT,CASSSPGQGTDTEAFF
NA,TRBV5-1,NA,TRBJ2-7,TGCGCCAGCAGGATCGGGAACAGCGGGCTCTACGAGCAGTACTTC,CASRIGNSGLYEQYF
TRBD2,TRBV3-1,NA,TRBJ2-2,TGTGCCAGCAGCCCCGTTAGAGCGGGGGGGCTTAGGGACACCGGGGAGCTGTTTTTT,CASSPVRAGGLRDTGELFF
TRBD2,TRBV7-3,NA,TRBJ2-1,TGTGCCAGCAGCTTTCAAGCGGGGGTTCCCGCAGATGAGCAGTTCTTC,CASSFQAGVPADEQFF
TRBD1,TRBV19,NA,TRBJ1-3,TGTGCCAGTAGTGCCTCGGACAGGGCGGCAGGAAACACCATATATTTT,CASSASDRAAGNTIYF
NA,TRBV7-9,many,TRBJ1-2,TGTGCCAGCAGCTTAACGACAGGAGCTAACTATGGCTACACCTTC,CASSLTTGANYGYTF
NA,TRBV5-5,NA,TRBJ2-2,TGTGCCAGCAGCGCATTACAGGGCGGGGAGCTGTTTTTT,CASSALQGGELFF
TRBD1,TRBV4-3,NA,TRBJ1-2,TGCGCCAGCAGCCAAGACCGAACAGGGGGCTTCTATGGCTACACCTTC,CASSQDRTGGFYGYTF
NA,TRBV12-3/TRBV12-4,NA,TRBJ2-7,TGTGCCAGCAGTTTTTGGGGTGGAGAGCAGTACTTC,CASSFWGGEQYF
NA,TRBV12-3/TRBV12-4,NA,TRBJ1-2,TGTGCCAGCAGTTTCCCGCTTAAAAACTTCCATGGCTACACCTTC,CASSFPLKNFHGYTF
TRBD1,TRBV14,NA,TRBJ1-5,TGTGCCAGCAGCCTCCTGACAGGGGCACAGCCCCAGCATTTT,CASSLLTGAQPQHF
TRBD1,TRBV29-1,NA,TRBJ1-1,TGCAGCGCTGGGACAGCCCAAAACACTGAAGCTTTCTTT,CSAGTAQNTEAFF
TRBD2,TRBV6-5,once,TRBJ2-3,TGTGCCAGCAGTAGGCTAGCGGCCGGCACAGATACGCAGTATTTT,CASSRLAAGTDTQYF
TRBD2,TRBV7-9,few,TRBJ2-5,TGTGCCAGCAGCTTAGCCCTTCGGAGCGGGGGGCAACAAGAGACCCAGTACTTC,CASSLALRSGGQQETQYF
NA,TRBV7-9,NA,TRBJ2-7,TGTGCCAGCAGCCCGTGGGCAGGGGTCTACGAGCAGTACTTC,CASSPWAGVYEQYF
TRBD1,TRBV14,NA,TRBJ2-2,TGTGCCAGCAGCCCTTGGACAGGGCGGACCGGGGAGCTGTTTTTT,CASSPWTGRTGELFF
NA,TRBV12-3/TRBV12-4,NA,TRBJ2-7,TGTGCCAGCAGTTTGGGCGGCCCCTCCTACGAGCAGTACTTC,CASSLGGPSYEQYF
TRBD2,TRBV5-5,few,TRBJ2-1,TGTGCCAGCAGCTCCGGGACTAGCGGGGCAGATGAGCAGTTCTTC,CASSSGTSGADEQFF
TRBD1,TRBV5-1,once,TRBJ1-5,TGCGCCAGCAGCTTCACAGGGGATAGCAATCAGCCCCAGCATTTT,CASSFTGDSNQPQHF
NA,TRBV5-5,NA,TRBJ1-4,TGTGCCAGCAGCTGGAGTAATGAAAAACTGTTTTTT,CASSWSNEKLFF
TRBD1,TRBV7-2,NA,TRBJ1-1,TGTGCCAGCAGCGGAAGGACAGGCTCCACTGAAGCTTTCTTT,CASSGRTGSTEAFF
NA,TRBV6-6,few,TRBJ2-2,TGTGCCAGTGGAAGATCCGGGGCCCGAAACACCGGGGAGCTGTTTTTT,CASGRSGARNTGELFF
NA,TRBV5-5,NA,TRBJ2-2,TGTGCCAGCAGCTCTGGACAGTTATCCACCGGGGAGCTGTTTTTT,CASSSGQLSTGELFF
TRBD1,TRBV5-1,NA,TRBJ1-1,TGCGCCAGCAGCCAGCGACAGGGGAACACTGAAGCTTTCTTT,CASSQRQGNTEAFF
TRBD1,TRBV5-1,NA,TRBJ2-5,TGCGCCAGCAGCGAATGGGCAGGGGGAAGCCAAGAGACCCAGTACTTC,CASSEWAGGSQETQYF
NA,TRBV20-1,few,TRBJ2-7,TGCAGTGCTAGATCCCGGCGTAGGGAGTATGAGCAGTACTTC,CSARSRRREYEQYF
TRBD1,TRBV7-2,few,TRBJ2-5,TGTGCCAGCAGCTTAATAGTCGGGACAGGGGGACGCGAGACCCAGTACTTC,CASSLIVGTGGRETQYF
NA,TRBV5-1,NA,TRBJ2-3,TGCGCCAGCAGTCGTGGACAGACGGTCAGGGGCACAGATACGCAGTATTTT,CASSRGQTVRGTDTQYF
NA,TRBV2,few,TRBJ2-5,TGTGCCAGCAGTCTGCTCGGGGGTACCCAGTACTTC,CASSLLGGTQYF
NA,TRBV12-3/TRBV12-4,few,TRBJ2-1,TGTGCCAGCAGTTCCGCTAGTGGGGGGGCTTTCCCGTACAATGAGCAGTTCTTC,CASSSASGGAFPYNEQFF
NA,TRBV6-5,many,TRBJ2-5,TGTGCCAGCAGGGCCGGACAGAGGCTGTGGGGGACCCAGTACTTC,CASRAGQRLWGTQYF
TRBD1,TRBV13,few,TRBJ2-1,TGTGCCAGCAGCAAGGGGGCAGATGAGCAGTTCTTC,CASSKGADEQFF
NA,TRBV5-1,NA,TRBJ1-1,TGCGCCAGCAGCTTAAATCCAGGGAGAACTGAAGCTTTCTTT,CASSLNPGRTEAFF
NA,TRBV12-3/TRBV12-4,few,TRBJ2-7,TGTGCCAGCACCGTGGGGGGCTACGAGCAGTACTTC,CASTVGGYEQYF
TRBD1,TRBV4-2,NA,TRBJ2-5,TGTGCCAGCGGAAGGGGGCTAAGGGAGACCCAGTACTTC,CASGRGLRETQYF
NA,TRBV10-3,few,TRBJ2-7,TGTGCCATCAGAGACACCTCCGAGCAGTACTTC,CAIRDTSEQYF
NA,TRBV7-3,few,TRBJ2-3,TGTGCCAGCAGCCTAGACTGGGTTACAGATACGCAGTATTTT,CASSLDWVTDTQYF
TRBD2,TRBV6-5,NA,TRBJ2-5,TGCGCCAGCAGTAAACTAGCGGGCGGGAAGACCCAGTACTTC,CASSKLAGGKTQYF
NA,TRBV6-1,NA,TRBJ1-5,TGTGCCAGCAGTACGCACAGGTCTGATCAGCCCCAGCATTTT,CASSTHRSDQPQHF
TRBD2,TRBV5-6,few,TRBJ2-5,TGTGCCAGCAGCTTGGCCTTTAGCGGGGCTCAAGAGACCCAGTACTTC,CASSLAFSGAQETQYF
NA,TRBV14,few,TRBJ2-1,TGTGCCAGCAGCCAAGATTTCCCGGGGTTCTCCTACAATGAGCAGTTCTTC,CASSQDFPGFSYNEQFF
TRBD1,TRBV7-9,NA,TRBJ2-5,TGTGCCAGCAGCTTATCGACAGGGGCTGGGACCCAGTACTTC,CASSLSTGAGTQYF
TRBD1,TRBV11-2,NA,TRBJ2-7,TGTGCCAGCAGCTCCCCAGGGACAGGGCTCGTGTACGAGCAGTACTTC,CASSSPGTGLVYEQYF
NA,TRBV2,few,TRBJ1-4,TGTGCCAGCAGCCCGAGGGGTCGGACTAATGAAAAACTGTTTTTT,CASSPRGRTNEKLFF
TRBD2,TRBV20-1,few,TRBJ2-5,TGCAGTGTCCCCCGGGGAACTAGCGGGAGGGCAGAGACCCAGTACTTC,CSVPRGTSGRAETQYF
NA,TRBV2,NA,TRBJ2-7,TGTGCCGGCAGTGATGGCCCCTACGAGCAGTACTTC,CAGSDGPYEQYF
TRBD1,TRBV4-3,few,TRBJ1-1,TGCGCCAGCAGCCAGGGGGGACAGGGCAGTGAAGCTTTCTTT,CASSQGGQGSEAFF
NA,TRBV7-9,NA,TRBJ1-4,TGTGCCAGCGGATACGAGGGACGGTTTAATGAAAAACTGTTTTTT,CASGYEGRFNEKLFF
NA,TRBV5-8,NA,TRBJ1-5,TGCGCCAGCAGCCCGACCGGTTGGAGCAATCAGCCCCAGCATTTT,CASSPTGWSNQPQHF
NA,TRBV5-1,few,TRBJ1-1,TGCGCCAGCAGCCCCTCCCCCCCGAACACTGAAGCTTTCTTT,CASSPSPPNTEAFF
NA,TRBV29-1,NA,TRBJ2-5,TGCAGTGCTGGGGCTAGAGTGTCGGGTGAGACCCAGTACTTC,CSAGARVSGETQYF
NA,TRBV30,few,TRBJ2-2,TGTGCCTGGAGTGGGGAGGACTCTTACACCGGGGAGCTGTTTTTT,CAWSGEDSYTGELFF
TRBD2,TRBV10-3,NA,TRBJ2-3,TGTGCCATGCAGGCGGGAGTAGAAGCAGATACGCAGTATTTT,CAMQAGVEADTQYF